This is a list of T cell receptor beta chains from one sample in a study of T-cell memory formation after mild COVID-19. Using its own MiXCR run on the 5' RACE reads, TCRdb lists one record per CDR3 protein. The sample includes around 450,000 distinct CDR3 sequences, approximately 24% of them seen just once. Input material: PBMCs or a T cell subset sorted from them (not recorded which). The receptors were gathered from an adult woman who had mild COVID-19 (a few samples of this study predate the infection). Cell type and time point are not known. Each CDR3 is given with its conserved first and last residue. The D gene is left open where the match is weak. Only part of the rows carry a size: once, few, many, or a class if the clone is expanded.

TRBV20-1	TRBJ1-1	-	-	TGCAGTGCTAGATCTCCTATGGGAACTGAAGCTTTCTTT	CSARSPMGTEAFF
TRBV6-5	TRBJ2-1	few	TRBD1	TGTGCCAGCAGTTGGACAGGGGAGCGCCACAATGAGCAGTTCTTC	CASSWTGERHNEQFF
TRBV7-9	TRBJ2-1	-	-	TGTGCCAGCAGCTTAGGGGGCAGCTGGGACAATGAGCAGTTCTTC	CASSLGGSWDNEQFF
TRBV5-5	TRBJ2-3	-	-	TGTGCCAGCAGCCGAAGGGGGGTTAGCACAGATACGCAGTATTTT	CASSRRGVSTDTQYF
TRBV3-1	TRBJ1-1	-	-	TGTGCCAGCAGCCAAGATAGAGTGCGGGAACCTTTCTTT	CASSQDRVREPFF
TRBV30	TRBJ2-1	few	-	TGTGCCTGGAGTTTCGAGGGACCTAGGCAGTTCTTC	CAWSFEGPRQFF
TRBV5-1	TRBJ2-1	few	-	TGCGCCAGCAGCCCTGGGTCGGGCGATGAGCAGTTCTTC	CASSPGSGDEQFF
TRBV12-3/TRBV12-4	TRBJ2-1	few	TRBD1	TGTGCCAGCACCCCAGGGGGCGGTCTAGGCAATGAGCAGTTCTTC	CASTPGGGLGNEQFF
TRBV24-1	TRBJ2-1	-	-	TGTGCCACCTCTTCAACTAGTTACAATGAGCAGTTCTTC	CATSSTSYNEQFF
TRBV25-1	TRBJ2-5	-	-	TGTGCCAGCGGGGGCGGGGAGACCCAGTACTTC	CASGGGETQYF
TRBV20-1	TRBJ2-1	few	-	TGCAGTGCTAGCCGGAACCGGAGAAATGAGCAGTTCTTC	CSASRNRRNEQFF
TRBV3-1	TRBJ1-2	-	-	TGTGCCAGCAGCCAAGGACAGGTTCTTTATGGCTACACCTTC	CASSQGQVLYGYTF
TRBV4-3	TRBJ2-1	-	TRBD2	TGCGCCAGCTCGACTAGCAGACGCTCCTACAATGAGCAGTTCTTC	CASSTSRRSYNEQFF
TRBV12-3/TRBV12-4	TRBJ1-2	few	-	TGTGCCAGCAGTTTAGCGTCGGGGGTACTCTATGGCTACACCTTC	CASSLASGVLYGYTF
TRBV20-1	TRBJ1-4	-	-	TGCAGTGCTAGAGATTGGGCAGGCTCCAATGAAAAACTGTTTTTT	CSARDWAGSNEKLFF
TRBV29-1	TRBJ2-1	few	-	TGCAGCGTGGGGACAACCCTCTACAATGAGCAGTTCTTC	CSVGTTLYNEQFF
TRBV6-2/TRBV6-3	TRBJ2-1	few	TRBD2	TGTGCCAGCAGACCGGGACTAGCGGGAGGGTTTTCGAAGCAGTTCTTC	CASRPGLAGGFSKQFF
TRBV19	TRBJ2-7	-	-	TGTGCCAGTAGTATAGCTACAGATTCCTACGAGCAGTACTTC	CASSIATDSYEQYF
TRBV20-1	TRBJ2-1	-	TRBD2	TGCAGTGCTAGAAGCGGGAGGGAATTCAATGAGCAGTTCTTC	CSARSGREFNEQFF
TRBV29-1	TRBJ2-2	-	TRBD1	TGCAGCGTCGGACAGGTTTCGAACACCGGGGAGCTGTTTTTT	CSVGQVSNTGELFF
TRBV3-1	TRBJ2-7	few	TRBD2	TGTGCCAGCAGCCAAGATCAGGGCGGGGGCTACGAGCAGTACTTC	CASSQDQGGGYEQYF
TRBV30	TRBJ1-5	-	-	TGTGCCTGGAGTGTAGGGCAGGGGTCTCAGCCCCAGCATTTT	CAWSVGQGSQPQHF
TRBV4-1	TRBJ1-5	-	TRBD1	TGCGCCAGCAGCAACAGGGGCAGCAATCAGCCCCAGCATTTT	CASSNRGSNQPQHF
TRBV6-5	TRBJ1-1	-	-	TGTGCCAGCAGTTACTCGAGGGAGATCACTGAAGCTTTCTTT	CASSYSREITEAFF
TRBV4-2	TRBJ1-6	few	-	TGTGCCAGCAGCCAACGGTCTGATTCACCCCTCCACTTT	CASSQRSDSPLHF
TRBV5-5	TRBJ2-2	-	TRBD1	TGTGCCAGCAGCTTGACAGGGGTCAGCGGGGAGCTGTTTTTT	CASSLTGVSGELFF
TRBV4-1	TRBJ2-3	few	-	TGCGCCAGCAGCCAAGCCACCTTCGGGCAGGGGTTCCCTAGCACAGATACGCAGTATTTT	CASSQATFGQGFPSTDTQYF
TRBV20-1	TRBJ2-1	few	-	TGCAGTGCTAGAGATTGGCCAGAGCAGTTCTTC	CSARDWPEQFF
TRBV29-1	TRBJ2-7	few	-	TGCAGCGTTGACGAGCAGTACTTC	CSVDEQYF
TRBV7-2	TRBJ2-7	-	TRBD1	TGTGCCAGCAGCTTAGGTCTACGCCAGGGGGCTTACGAGCAGTACTTC	CASSLGLRQGAYEQYF
TRBV7-2	TRBJ1-2	-	TRBD1	TGTGCCAGCAGCTCAGGGGGGCAGGGGGCTGCTGGCTACACCTTC	CASSSGGQGAAGYTF
TRBV2	TRBJ2-1	-	-	TGTGCCAGCAGTGACTGGCGATCCAATGAGCAGTTCTTC	CASSDWRSNEQFF
TRBV5-1	TRBJ2-7	-	-	TGCGCCAGCAGCTTGCCAACTCACCCCCGAGGAGGGGAGAAAGACTACGAGCAGTACTTC	CASSLPTHPRGGEKDYEQYF
TRBV7-9	TRBJ2-1	few	TRBD2	TGTGCCAGCAGCGGTACGGGGGGATTGAATGAGCAGTTCTTC	CASSGTGGLNEQFF
TRBV5-1	TRBJ2-7	few	-	TGCGCCAGCAAGATGGACGGGGCCTACGAGCAGTACTTC	CASKMDGAYEQYF
TRBV6-5	TRBJ2-3	few	-	TGTGCCAGCAGCGGGGGATCGACGCAGTATTTT	CASSGGSTQYF
TRBV30	TRBJ2-1	few	-	TGTGCCTGGAACGGATGGGACCGATACAATGAGCAGTTCTTC	CAWNGWDRYNEQFF
TRBV10-3	TRBJ1-1	few	-	TGTGCCATCAGTGAAGGCCAAGAAGCTTTCTTT	CAISEGQEAFF
TRBV7-2	TRBJ2-1	few	-	TGTGCCAGCAGCTTAGCAGGGGCCATTAGCTCCTACAATGAGCAGTTCTTC	CASSLAGAISSYNEQFF
TRBV2	TRBJ2-7	few	-	TGTGCCAGCAGAGGATACTACGAGCAGTACTTC	CASRGYYEQYF
TRBV2	TRBJ2-2	few	TRBD1	TGTGCCAGCAGTCGGACAGGCGGGGAGCTGTTTTTT	CASSRTGGELFF
TRBV4-1	TRBJ2-1	few	TRBD2	TGCGCCAGCAGCTTACGGACTAGCGGGAGGGCTGATGAACAGTTCTTC	CASSLRTSGRADEQFF
TRBV28	TRBJ2-7	many	TRBD1	TGTGCCAGCGGACAGGGGGGCGACTGGAAGCAGTACTTC	CASGQGGDWKQYF
TRBV6-6	TRBJ2-7	many	TRBD2	TGTGCCAGCAGTTACGCTAGCGGGGGTCAGCAGTACTTC	CASSYASGGQQYF
TRBV5-1	TRBJ2-5	-	TRBD1	TGCGCCAGCAGCTTCCGGGACAGCTTACAAGAGACCCAGTACTTC	CASSFRDSLQETQYF
TRBV5-1	TRBJ2-5	many	-	TGCGCCAGCAGCCCTGGGTGGGAGACCCAGTACTTC	CASSPGWETQYF
TRBV20-1	TRBJ1-5	-	TRBD1	TGCAGTGCTAGAGAAGAGGGACAGGGCGGCGTTAGCAATCAGCCCCAGCATTTT	CSAREEGQGGVSNQPQHF
TRBV4-3	TRBJ2-2	-	-	TGCGCCAGCAGCCAAGATATCCCTTTAGACTCCCGGGCCGGGGAGCTGTTTTTT	CASSQDIPLDSRAGELFF
TRBV12-3/TRBV12-4	TRBJ2-4	-	-	TGTGCCAGCAGGCCCCCGGGCGCCGAGCTAGCCAAAAACATTCAGTACTTC	CASRPPGAELAKNIQYF
TRBV27	TRBJ2-3	-	TRBD1	TGTGCCAGCAGTTTACTCGACAGGGCCCCTGGCCTGGGTACGCAGTATTTT	CASSLLDRAPGLGTQYF
TRBV3-1	TRBJ2-1	-	-	TGTGCCAGCAGCCAAGAAGGCCTTGGACGGAGTAAGCAGTTCTTC	CASSQEGLGRSKQFF
TRBV20-1	TRBJ2-1	few	-	TGCAGTGCTAAGGCTAGCGACCGCTATGAGCAGTTCTTC	CSAKASDRYEQFF
TRBV20-1	TRBJ1-2	-	-	TGCAGTGCTAGAGATAGCGCCGGTGGGGTAGATGGCTATGGCTACACCTTC	CSARDSAGGVDGYGYTF
TRBV12-3/TRBV12-4	TRBJ2-5	-	-	TGTGCCAGCAGTTTGGGTTACGCGGACGAGGGGGAGACCCAGTACTTC	CASSLGYADEGETQYF
TRBV7-9	TRBJ1-1	few	TRBD1	TGTGCCAGCAGCCGACAGGGGGCACCCGACATGAACACTGAAGCTTTCTTT	CASSRQGAPDMNTEAFF
TRBV9	TRBJ2-3	few	-	TGTGCCAGCAGCGGCACTAGATCCACAGATACGCAGTATTTT	CASSGTRSTDTQYF
TRBV7-9	TRBJ2-1	-	-	TGTGCCAGCAGCTTAGGACATGGGAGGAGCTCCTACAATGAGCAGTTCTTC	CASSLGHGRSSYNEQFF
TRBV15	TRBJ2-4	-	-	TGTGCCACCAGCAGCCCCGAAGTGGTGACAAGGCACATTCAGTACTTC	CATSSPEVVTRHIQYF
TRBV5-1	TRBJ2-2	many	-	TGCGCCAGCAGCAGGGGGAACACCGGGGAGCTGTTTTTT	CASSRGNTGELFF